A single sample gave rise to the 16 T cell receptor beta chains below, sequenced in a study of shared clonotypes between healthy human individuals. Sequencing used immunoSEQ multiplex PCR; TCRdb keeps in-frame clones, though not all of them. The data contain about 1.1 million clones, roughly 80% of them singletons. Sequences were obtained from memory CD4+ T cells from PBMCs. Subset here: CD45RA-negative fraction. The receptors were sampled from a young man in good health. Some clones in this sample may be carry-over from other donors' samples.

This chain joins TRBV7-6 and TRBJ1-1, with 10 positions matching TRBD1. The CDR3 covers 15 residues. Germline CDR1 SGHVS, CDR2 FNYEAQ. The ends lost 1 base at V and 5 bases at J; junction bases unmatched: 4. CDR3 sequence (DNA): TGTGCCAGCAGCTTAGGGGGACAGGGGTGGACTGAAGCTTTCTTT. Its translation is CASSLGGQGWTEAFF.

A remark on this clone: The identical CDR3 is also encoded by other nucleotide sequences in the sample. The chain uses TRBV18 and TRBJ1-1; D unresolved. Trimming left V 1 base short and J 3 bases short, with 6 bases between. The length of the CDR3 is 13 residues. CDR1 and CDR2 (germline): KGHSH, LQKENI. The CDR3 DNA reads as TGTGCCAGCTCACCACAGGGATACACTGAAGCTTTCTTT. Translated, it gives CASSPQGYTEAFF. Full variable domain (rest looked up from reference TRBV18 and TRBJ1-1): NAGVMQNPRHLVRRRGQEARLRCSPMKGHSHVYWYRQLPEEGLKFMVYLQKENIIDESGMPKERFSAEFPKEGPSILRIQQVVRGDSAAYFCASSPQGYTEAFFGQGTRLTVV.

This clone was counted once. The V gene is TRBV18, the J gene TRBJ1-5, with TRBD1 as a possible D gene (6 bases). The CDR3 spans 14 residues. V lost 2 bases, J lost 5 bases, and 10 bases lay in between. The germline V gene has CDR1 KGHSH and CDR2 LQKENI. CDR3 sequence reads: CASSPGGKDQPQHF. CDR3 DNA: TGTGCCAGCTCACCAGGGGGCAAGGATCAGCCCCAGCATTTT.

The V call is TRBV5-1, the J call TRBJ1-4; D gene unclear. Germline-derived CDR1 and CDR2 are SGHRS and YFSETQ. Trimming left V 1 base short and J 8 bases short, with 12 bases between. CDR3 length equals 14 residues. The CDR3 loop is CASSLSRVGEKLFF. The CDR3 region has the DNA TGCGCCAGCAGCTTGTCGAGGGTTGGGGAAAAACTGTTTTTT.

The gene calls are TRBV2 and TRBJ2-3; TRBD1 matches at 8 bases. Per the germline V gene, CDR1 is SNHLY and CDR2 is FYNNEI. The CDR3 is made up of 15 amino acids. Germline trimming cut 6 bases from V and 1 base from J; bases unmatched to any gene: 6. Here the CDR3 DNA reads TGTGCCAGCAGCCCGATGGACAGGGGCACAGATACGCAGTATTTT. Protein product: CASSPMDRGTDTQYF.

This rearrangement joins TRBV6-6 to TRBJ1-5; 7 bases align to TRBD1. Per germline, CDR1 MNHNY and CDR2 SVGAGI (reference sequence). V shed 11 bases, J shed 0 bases, and the junction held 7 bases outside the gene matches. The CDR3 covers 14 residues. The CDR3 nucleotides read TGTGCCTCAAAGGGGGCTAATAGCAATCAGCCCCAGCATTTT. As protein: CASKGANSNQPQHF.

This clone was seen just once. The junction and the germline gene differ at one end; a read error may be behind it. The CDR3 is CAIGGGGQGQGTQYF. CDR3 nucleotide sequence: TGTGCCATCGGGGGGGGAGGACAAGGCCAAGGGACCCAGTACTTC. The chain combines TRBV10-3 with TRBJ2-5, with 7 bases matching TRBD2. Germline loops: CDR1 ENHRY, CDR2 SYGVKD. The CDR3 has 15 residues.

The chain links TRBV10-3 to TRBJ2-7, with D unclear. Germline V lookup: CDR1 ENHRY, CDR2 SYGVKD. Deletions cut 2 bases from V and 0 bases from J, with 11 bases between. The CDR3 spans 15 residues. The CDR3 region is CAISERPDPSYEQYF. CDR3 nucleotide sequence: TGTGCCATCAGTGAGAGGCCGGATCCCTCCTACGAGCAGTACTTC.

The chain uses TRBV5-1 and TRBJ2-6; D ambiguous. The CDR3 contains 15 residues. With 2 bases removed from V and 1 base from J, the gap between germline ends came to 7 bases. CDR1 is SGHRS and CDR2 is YFSETQ in the germline V gene. In DNA form, the CDR3 reads TGCGCCAGCAGCTTACCCGCTTCTGGGGCCAACGTCCTGACTTTC. Translation gives CASSLPASGANVLTF.

J is TRBJ1-2 and V is TRBV18; TRBD1 is a possible D gene (5 bases). Looked up from germline, CDR1 is KGHSH and CDR2 is LQKENI. The germline V and J ends were trimmed by 6 bases and 7 bases, with 15 bases remaining between them. The CDR3 spans 13 residues. CDR3 sequence (DNA): TGTGCCAGCTCGCAGGGCCGCGGTTTTGGCTACACCTTC. Translation gives CASSQGRGFGYTF.

This clone was detected only a few times. The chain employs TRBV30 and TRBJ1-2; D unresolved. This CDR3 is 12 amino acids long. Trimming removed 2 bases from V and 7 bases from J, with 11 bases in between. Germline V gene sequence: CDR1 GTSNPN, CDR2 SVGIG (reference sequence). CDR3 protein: CAWSTSVGGYTF. CDR3 DNA: TGTGCCTGGAGTACCTCGGTCGGTGGCTACACCTTC.

This rearrangement joins TRBV30 to TRBJ2-7; D remains ambiguous. CDR3 length equals 18 residues. The V gene lost 1 base and the J gene lost 4 bases, with 26 bases spanning the gap. Germline loops: CDR1 GTSNPN, CDR2 SVGIG (reference sequence). The CDR3 nucleotides are TGTGCCTGGAGTGGCACGAGCTTCGACGGCCGCGCGTGGTACGAGCAGTACTTC. This translates into CAWSGTSFDGRAWYEQYF.

This chain joins TRBV15 and TRBJ2-1, with TRBD2 identical over 10 bases. The junction had 12 bases not matched to a gene; V was cut back by 1 base and J by 12 bases. CDR1 is LNHNV and CDR2 is YYDKDF in the germline V gene (reference sequence). The CDR3 is made up of 16 amino acids. DNA for the CDR3: TGTGCCACCAGCAGAGTAGCGGGAGGTGCAAAGGGAGGGCAGTTCTTC. As protein: CATSRVAGGAKGGQFF.

This clone occurred once. The rearrangement links TRBV5-4 to TRBJ2-6; D remains unclear. This CDR3 spans 16 amino acids. In germline, CDR1 is SGHNT, CDR2 YYREEE (reference sequence). V was pared by 4 bases and J by 2 bases, with 13 bases between. Written as DNA, the CDR3 is TGTGCCAGCAGCCTCCCCAAGGGCCCTGGGGCCAACGTCCTGACTTTC. Translating gives CASSLPKGPGANVLTF.

The rearrangement joins TRBV4-2 to TRBJ2-5, with 10 nucleotides matching TRBD2. The CDR3 has 16 amino acids. Trimming at V came to 1 base and at J to 5 bases, leaving 7 bases not matched to a gene. The germline CDR1 and CDR2 sequences are LGHNA and YNFKEQ. The CDR3 DNA is TGTGCCAGCAGCCAAGGAGCGGGAGGGCCGCGGGAGACCCAGTACTTC. Translation: CASSQGAGGPRETQYF.

The chain employs TRBV5-1 and TRBJ1-1; D ambiguous. The CDR3 spans 15 residues. V lost 5 bases and J lost 6, with 20 bases in between. Germline V gives CDR1 SGHRS, CDR2 YFSETQ. The CDR3 here is CASRTDGLSGAEAFF. CDR3 nucleotide sequence: TGCGCCAGCAGAACGGACGGACTCTCAGGAGCTGAAGCTTTCTTT.